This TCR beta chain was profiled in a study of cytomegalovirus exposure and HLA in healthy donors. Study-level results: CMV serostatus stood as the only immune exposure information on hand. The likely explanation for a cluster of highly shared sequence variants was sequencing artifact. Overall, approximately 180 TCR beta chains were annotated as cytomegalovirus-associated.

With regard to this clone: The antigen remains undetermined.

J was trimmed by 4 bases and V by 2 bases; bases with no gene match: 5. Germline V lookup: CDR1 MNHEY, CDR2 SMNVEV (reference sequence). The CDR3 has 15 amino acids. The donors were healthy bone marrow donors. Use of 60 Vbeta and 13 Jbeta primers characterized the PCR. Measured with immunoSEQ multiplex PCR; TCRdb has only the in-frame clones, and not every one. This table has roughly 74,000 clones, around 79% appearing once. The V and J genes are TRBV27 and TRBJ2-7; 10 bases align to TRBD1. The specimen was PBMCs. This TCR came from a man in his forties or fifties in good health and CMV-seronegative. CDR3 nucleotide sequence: TGTGCCAGCAGTTTAGCCGGACAGGGGGGATACGAGCAGTACTTC. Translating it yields CASSLAGQGGYEQYF.